This T cell receptor beta chain was retrieved from a study of response to subunit inactivated influenza vaccine. Study-wide results and limits: Few additional T cells are recruited per seasonal influenza vaccination, authors suggested.

Each CDR3 protein gets one entry after TCRdb re-called the RT-PCR reads with MiXCR. The sample yields 530,000 or so distinct CDR3 sequences, about 12% seen once. This clonotype was observed many times. Its specificity is unknown. The germline CDR1 and CDR2 sequences are SGHRS and YFSETQ. CDR3 length equals 18 residues. V lost 3 bases, J lost 0 bases, and 16 bases lay in between. This chain uses TRBV5-1 with TRBJ2-6; perhaps TRBD2 as D (7 bases). This sequence was found in a man over 45 who received an inactivated influenza vaccine. Specimen: PBMCs from blood, collected on the day of vaccination. The CDR3 nucleotides are TGCGCCAGCAGCTCTACGGGGGGCCAGAGCTCTGGGGCCAACGTCCTGACTTTC. The encoded protein is CASSSTGGQSSGANVLTF.